The T cell receptor beta chain under discussion was sequenced for a study of cytomegalovirus exposure and HLA in healthy donors. Study results and caveats: The investigators catalogued some 160 TCR beta chains as cytomegalovirus-associated. Upon later analysis, TCR association rates were observed to vary by HLA locus, being highest for DRB1 and lowest for HLA-C. Productive status was seen about 90% or about 30% of the time for most TCR beta V segments in an earlier analysis.

This CDR3 has 13 residues. Per the germline V gene, CDR1 is SEHNR and CDR2 is FQNEAQ (reference sequence). V trimming: 4 bases; J trimming: 9 bases; junction bases outside the gene matches: 9. Vbeta (60) and Jbeta (13) primers were used in the PCR. Sequenced by immunoSEQ multiplex PCR; TCRdb stores in-frame clones only, minus some. In the table there are around 120,000 clones, less than 75% of which are singletons. This clone turned up a few times. Its antigen is still unknown. This TCR derives from a man aged 40-49 years in good health and CMV-seropositive. The sequenced sample consisted of PBMCs. V is TRBV7-9 and J is TRBJ2-7; 7 bases fit TRBD1. The CDR3 loop is CASSSGTAKRQYV. The CDR3 nucleotides read TGTGCCAGCAGCTCAGGGACAGCAAAGCGGCAGTACGTC.